Listed below are T cell receptor beta chains from one sample, sequenced in a study of OX40 agonist ivuxolimab in advanced cancers. TCRdb's copy holds only in-frame clones and misses some; the assay was immunoSEQ multiplex PCR. The sample holds some 100,000 clones, roughly 84% seen once. Source: CD4+ or CD8+ T cells sorted from blood, taken in a trial of the OX40 agonist ivuxolimab. These TCRs come from an adult with an advanced solid tumor such as melanoma, head and neck, liver or kidney cancer. The conserved cysteine and the conserved F or W are not part of the CDR3 here. Each record gives: J gene, V gene, CDR3 protein.

J: TRBJ2-5
V: TRBV10-1
CDR3: ASSESLAGGRETQY

J: TRBJ2-5
V: TRBV2
CDR3: ASSDPSARWGRRYQETQY

J: TRBJ2-2
V: TRBV6-5
CDR3: ASKRDYSNTGELF

J: TRBJ1-4
V: TRBV11-3
CDR3: ASSCSPRGPTNEKLF

J: TRBJ2-1
V: TRBV10-3
CDR3: AISDQVNEQF

J: TRBJ2-2
V: TRBV5-1
CDR3: ASSPFGDTGELF

J: TRBJ2-7
V: TRBV12-5
CDR3: ASGPPGRSSYEQY

J: TRBJ1-6
V: TRBV9
CDR3: ASSTGQGGNSPLH

J: TRBJ2-7
V: TRBV7-2
CDR3: ASSRGRYEQY

J: TRBJ1-2
V: TRBV6-1
CDR3: ASSGGQGRSYGYT

J: TRBJ2-2
V: TRBV6-5
CDR3: ASMDSVPGELF

J: TRBJ2-2
V: TRBV27
CDR3: ASSLRGRVGELF

J: TRBJ1-2
V: TRBV7-9
CDR3: ASSSGTGASYGYT

J: TRBJ1-1
V: TRBV5-1
CDR3: ASSLARVGNTEAF

J: TRBJ1-2
V: TRBV9
CDR3: ASSPGDQGASYGYT

J: TRBJ2-5
V: TRBV7-2
CDR3: ASSLYVGSAETQY

J: TRBJ1-6
V: TRBV12-5
CDR3: ASAPGQGTSPLH

J: TRBJ2-1
V: TRBV18
CDR3: ASSTTTGQYNEQF

J: TRBJ1-5
V: TRBV5-1
CDR3: ASSLVTGTGEQPQH

J: TRBJ1-1
V: TRBV5-1
CDR3: ASSRQSLGTEAF